This T cell receptor beta chain stems from a study of identical twins. TCRdb used MiXCR to reprocess the 5' RACE reads, holding one entry per CDR3 protein. The sample has 570,000 or so distinct CDR3 sequences; 7.5% to 10% are singletons. Per the germline V gene, CDR1 is LGHNA and CDR2 is YSLEER. The V and J ends lost 5 bases and 0 bases, in that order; junction bases with no gene match: 12. This CDR3 is 19 amino acids long. At least ten counts were recorded for this clonotype. These sequences were also reported in another study, on yellow fever vaccine responses in identical twins.

The chain uses TRBV4-3 and TRBJ2-1, with 11 bases matching TRBD2. Input material: PBMCs. This sequence originates from a woman aged 18-35 years in good health. CDR3 in DNA: TGCGCCAGCAGCTCGGCCGGGACTAGCGGATTCAGCTCCTACAATGAGCAGTTCTTC. This encodes CASSSAGTSGFSSYNEQFF.